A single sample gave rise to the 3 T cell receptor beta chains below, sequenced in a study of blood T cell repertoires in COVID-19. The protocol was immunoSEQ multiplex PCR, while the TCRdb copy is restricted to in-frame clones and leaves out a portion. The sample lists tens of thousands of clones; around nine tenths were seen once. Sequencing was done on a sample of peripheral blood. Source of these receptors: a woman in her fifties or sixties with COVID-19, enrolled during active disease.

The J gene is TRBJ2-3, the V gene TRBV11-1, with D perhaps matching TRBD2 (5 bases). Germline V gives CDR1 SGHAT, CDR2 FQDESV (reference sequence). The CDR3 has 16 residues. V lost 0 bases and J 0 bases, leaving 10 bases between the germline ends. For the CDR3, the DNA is TGTGCCAGCAGCTTAGCCCGGAGGCGGAGCACAGATACGCAGTATTTT. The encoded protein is CASSLARRRSTDTQYF. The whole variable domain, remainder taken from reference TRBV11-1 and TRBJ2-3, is EAEVAQSPRYKITEKSQAVAFWCDPISGHATLYWYRQILGQGPELLVQFQDESVVDDSQLPKDRFSAERLKGVDSTLKIQPAELGDSAMYLCASSLARRRSTDTQYFGPGTRLTVL.

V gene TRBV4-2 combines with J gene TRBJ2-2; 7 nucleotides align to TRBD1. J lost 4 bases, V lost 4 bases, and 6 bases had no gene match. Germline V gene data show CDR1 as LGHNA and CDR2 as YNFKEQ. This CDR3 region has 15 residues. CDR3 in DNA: TGTGCCAGCAGCCTTAATCAGGGGGTCACCGGGGAGCTGTTTTTT. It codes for CASSLNQGVTGELFF.

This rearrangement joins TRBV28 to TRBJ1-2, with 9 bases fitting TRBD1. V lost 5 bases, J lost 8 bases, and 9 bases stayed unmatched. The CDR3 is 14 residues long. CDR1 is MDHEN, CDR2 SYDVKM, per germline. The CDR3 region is CASSQTGGAKGYTF. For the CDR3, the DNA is TGTGCCAGCAGTCAAACAGGGGGCGCGAAGGGCTACACCTTC.